These T cell receptor beta chains were read from a single sample in a study of cytomegalovirus exposure and HLA in healthy donors. Repertoires were generated with immunoSEQ multiplex PCR, while TCRdb's copy carries only in-frame clones and drops some. Among some 160,000 clones listed, 76% were seen once. Sequencing was done on a sample of PBMCs. The receptor source for this set is a woman in her thirties or forties in good health and CMV-seronegative. Both conserved end residues are part of each CDR3. Each record gives: J gene, V gene, CDR3 protein.

J: TRBJ1-6
V: TRBV4-2
CDR3: CASSQEGRGRGSPLHF

J: TRBJ1-1
V: TRBV5-6
CDR3: CASSRRSLNTEAFF

J: TRBJ2-1
V: TRBV11-3
CDR3: CASSLDQGGTGATNEQFF

J: TRBJ1-2
V: TRBV29-1
CDR3: CSVEGRLGNYGYTF

J: TRBJ2-3
V: TRBV5-1
CDR3: CASSLGTSGRAGTDTQYF

J: TRBJ1-2
V: TRBV28
CDR3: CASSFSGQEYYGYTF

J: TRBJ1-1
V: TRBV10-3
CDR3: CAITGGLGVNTEAFF

J: TRBJ1-1
V: TRBV6-6
CDR3: CASGRAGYTEAFF

J: TRBJ1-5
V: TRBV2
CDR3: CASSEQSNQNQPQHF

J: TRBJ2-3
V: TRBV30
CDR3: CAWSPAGGPADTQYF

J: TRBJ2-1
V: TRBV5-1
CDR3: CASSLTSGKYNEQFF

J: TRBJ2-7
V: TRBV30
CDR3: CAWNPGTGLYEQYF

J: TRBJ1-1
V: TRBV5-1
CDR3: CASSLVGDMNTEAFF

J: TRBJ1-2
V: TRBV11-2
CDR3: CASSGSRVNYGYTF

J: NA
V: TRBV5-1
CDR3: CASSLGAGDDEQYF

J: TRBJ1-4
V: TRBV15
CDR3: CATSREGQGAVNEKLFF

J: TRBJ1-4
V: TRBV7-9
CDR3: CSSSLDWQGNEKLFF

J: TRBJ2-1
V: TRBV19
CDR3: CAAGLAWGNEQFF

J: TRBJ2-2
V: TRBV9
CDR3: CASRDRTNTGELFF